These 20 T cell receptor beta chains were sequenced from one sample in a study of CD8 T cells in Susac syndrome. cDNA came from roughly 0.53 to 1 ug RNA primed by random hexamers. One entry per CDR3 protein, called by TCRdb with MiXCR from the immunoSEQ multiplex PCR reads. Seen here are around 140,000 distinct CDR3 sequences, around 75% observed once, and the top ten hold more than 0.5%. Source material: CD8+ T cells from PBMCs. Every receptor here comes from a human donor with multiple sclerosis.

The chain recombines TRBV7-9 with TRBJ1-5, with D tentatively TRBD1 (5 bases). Trimming removed 1 base at V and 5 bases at J, with 9 bases between. Germline V gene lookup returns CDR1 SEHNR and CDR2 FQNEAQ (reference sequence). The length of the CDR3 is 14 residues. The CDR3 DNA sequence: TGTGCCAGCAGCTTAGGGCAGGGCTATCAGCCCCAGCATTTT. Protein product: CASSLGQGYQPQHF.

This chain connects TRBV27 to TRBJ2-1, with D maybe TRBD1 (6 bases). From germline, CDR1 is MNHEY and CDR2 SMNVEV (reference sequence). The CDR3 contains 13 residues. With 3 bases removed from V and 5 bases from J, the gap between germline ends came to 8 bases. The CDR3 nucleotides are TGTGCCAGCAGTTTGGACAGTAACAATGAGCAGTTCTTC. Amino acids: CASSLDSNNEQFF.

This chain joins TRBV18 and TRBJ2-5; D may be TRBD1 or TRBD2 (5 bases each). Trimming cost V 3 bases and J 3 bases, with 8 bases left between them. The CDR3 runs 13 residues. The germline V gene encodes CDR1 KGHSH and CDR2 LQKENI. CDR3 DNA sequence: TGTGCCAGCTCACCCCAGGGAGAAGAGACCCAGTACTTC. It encodes CASSPQGEETQYF.

The chain carries TRBV25-1 and TRBJ2-1; no clear D gene. The CDR3 contains 15 residues. V was trimmed by 6 bases and J by 4 bases, leaving 16 bases between them. From germline, CDR1 is MGHDK and CDR2 SYGVNS. The CDR3 loop reads CASSPSLLQYNEQFF. DNA of the CDR3: TGTGCCAGCAGCCCCTCACTCCTTCAATACAATGAGCAGTTCTTC.

The V gene is TRBV4-1, the J gene TRBJ1-1, with a possible D match to TRBD1 (5 bases). CDR1 and CDR2 from the germline V gene are MGHRA and YSYEKL. The CDR3 covers 16 residues. V was pared by 0 bases and J by 3 bases, with 14 bases between. CDR3 DNA sequence: TGCGCCAGCAGCCAAGATGGAGTGCCGGGGGACACTGAAGCTTTCTTT. Amino acids: CASSQDGVPGDTEAFF.

This clonotype was picked up a small number of times. This rearrangement joins TRBV7-2 to TRBJ2-5; D remains unclear. The V end was cut by 5 bases, the J end by 6 bases, with 19 bases between. The V gene's germline CDR1 is SGHTA and CDR2 FQGNSA. This CDR3 contains 15 residues. CDR3: CASSPNLILAKTQYF. CDR3 coding DNA: TGTGCCAGCAGCCCCAACCTAATCCTGGCAAAGACCCAGTACTTC.

The rearrangement joins TRBV4-1 to TRBJ1-2; weak D call: TRBD1 (6 bases). The germline gives CDR1 MGHRA, CDR2 YSYEKL. The CDR3 extends over 14 amino acids. The V and J ends lost 4 bases and 0 bases respectively, with 9 bases between them. The CDR3 region has the DNA TGCGCCAGCAGCCGGGACAAATCTAACTATGGCTACACCTTC. It is translated as CASSRDKSNYGYTF.

This chain uses TRBV19 with TRBJ1-1, with a weak D call TRBD1 (6 bases). Looked up from germline, CDR1 is LNHDA and CDR2 is SQIVND (reference sequence). V was trimmed by 6 bases and J by 1 base, leaving 9 bases between them. The CDR3 is made up of 13 amino acids. This chain's CDR3 is CASSRTANTEAFF. The CDR3, as DNA: TGTGCCAGTAGCCGGACAGCGAACACTGAAGCTTTCTTT.

The rearrangement links TRBV2 to TRBJ1-2, with D possibly being TRBD1 (5 bases). CDR3 size: 16 residues. Germline V gene data show CDR1 as SNHLY and CDR2 as FYNNEI. Trimming left V 6 bases short and J 5 bases short, with 22 bases between. The CDR3 bases are TGTGCCAGCAGCGACACGAGGTGGGGGGGTGGTTATGGCTACACCTTC. This gives the protein CASSDTRWGGGYGYTF.

The CDR3 region is CASSLDRVGTEAFF. Written as DNA, the CDR3 is TGTGCCAGCAGTTTAGACAGGGTAGGAACTGAAGCTTTCTTT. The J gene is TRBJ1-1, the V gene TRBV27, with 7 positions matching TRBD1. CDR3 length: 14 amino acids. Germline CDR1 is MNHEY and CDR2 is SMNVEV (reference sequence). V shed 2 bases and J 5 bases; nucleotides not matched to a gene: 5.

This chain connects TRBV10-3 to TRBJ2-5, with 14 positions matching TRBD2. This CDR3 region has 18 residues. The germline V gene has CDR1 ENHRY and CDR2 SYGVKD. J lost 5 bases, V lost 10 bases, and 18 bases had no gene match. CDR3 DNA sequence: TGTGCCACTCGGCCGACTAGCGGGGGGGCCGGGGTTTTGGAGACCCAGTACTTC. Translated: CATRPTSGGAGVLETQYF.

The J gene is TRBJ1-6, the V gene TRBV28; D gene unclear. Trimming took 4 bases from V and 6 from J, leaving 7 bases between them. Per germline, CDR1 MDHEN and CDR2 SYDVKM. The CDR3 has 13 residues. CDR3 amino acids: CASSSSPNSPLHF. DNA for the CDR3: TGTGCCAGCAGTTCGTCGCCTAATTCACCCCTCCACTTT.

The chain employs TRBV7-2 and TRBJ2-1, with 7 positions matching TRBD1. Unmatched junction bases numbered 17, after V lost 4 bases and J lost 14 bases. From germline, CDR1 is SGHTA and CDR2 FQGNSA. CDR3 size: 15 residues. The CDR3 DNA follows: TGTGCCAGCAGCTCAGGTACTTACAGGGGTGGTGCAGAGTTCTTC. Amino acids: CASSSGTYRGGAEFF.

The chain employs TRBV6-5 and TRBJ1-1, with D perhaps matching TRBD1 (5 bases). The germline V gene has CDR1 MNHEY and CDR2 SVGAGI. Trimming took off 6 bases at V and 7 bases at J, with 12 bases between the two ends. This CDR3 comprises 12 residues. This CDR3 is CASSRGDSEAFF. DNA of the CDR3: TGTGCCAGCAGCCGCGGCGACAGTGAAGCTTTCTTT.

The chain has TRBV4-2 and TRBJ2-2; D is unresolved. In germline, CDR1 is LGHNA, CDR2 YNFKEQ. Trimming cost V 4 bases and J 5 bases, with 29 bases left between them. The CDR3 consists of 20 residues. The CDR3 region has the DNA TGTGCCAGCAGCCCGAAGGTATATACGGGCAGGCGCTGGCTAACCGGGGAGCTGTTTTTT. It specifies CASSPKVYTGRRWLTGELFF.

V usage is TRBV4-2 and J usage is TRBJ2-6; D not resolved. Germline V gene lookup returns CDR1 LGHNA and CDR2 YNFKEQ. The CDR3 contains 15 residues. Trimming pared 3 bases from V and 0 bases from J, leaving 6 bases between. CDR3 in DNA: TGTGCCAGCAGCCATACTCCCTCTGGGGCCAACGTCCTGACTTTC. It yields the protein CASSHTPSGANVLTF.

The chain is built from TRBV7-9 and TRBJ2-7; 7 bases are shared with TRBD1. V trimming: 5 bases; J trimming: 3 bases; junction bases outside the gene matches: 7. Germline V gene data show CDR1 as SEHNR and CDR2 as FQNEAQ (reference sequence). This CDR3 has 14 amino acids. CDR3 region: CASSPPGQIYEQYF. The CDR3 DNA reads TGTGCCAGCAGCCCCCCGGGACAGATCTACGAGCAGTACTTC.

The chain recombines TRBV6-1 with TRBJ1-1, with no clear D. Trimming removed 6 bases from V and 2 bases from J, with 10 bases in between. Germline V gene sequence: CDR1 MNHNS, CDR2 SASEGT. This CDR3 spans 13 amino acids. This CDR3 reads CASSIADNTEAFF. The CDR3, as DNA: TGTGCCAGCAGCATCGCAGACAACACTGAAGCTTTCTTT.

The rearrangement uses TRBV2 and TRBJ2-1, with TRBD1 as a possible D gene (6 bases). Germline-derived CDR1 and CDR2 are SNHLY and FYNNEI. Trimming stripped 6 bases from V and 9 bases from J, with 12 bases between. There are 12 residues in the CDR3. DNA of the CDR3: TGTGCCAGCAGAGACACAGGGATTGAGCAGTTCTTC. This codes for CASRDTGIEQFF.

In nucleotides, the CDR3 is TGTGCCATCAGTGAGACTGCGTGGGGGGAGCTGTTTTTT. It translates to CAISETAWGELFF. J is TRBJ2-2 and V is TRBV10-3; the D is unclear. Trimming shortened V by 2 bases and J by 8 bases, and 9 bases separated the two germline ends. This CDR3 contains 13 residues. Germline CDR1 is ENHRY and CDR2 is SYGVKD.